These T cell receptor beta chains were read from a single sample in a study of OX40 agonist ivuxolimab in advanced cancers. Profiling relied on immunoSEQ multiplex PCR, and the TCRdb table lists in-frame clones only, not all of them. The sample records more than 50,000 clones, over 75% being singletons. Sequencing was performed on CD4+ or CD8+ T cells sorted from blood, taken in a trial of the OX40 agonist ivuxolimab. Receptors were obtained from an adult with an advanced solid tumor such as melanoma, head and neck, liver or kidney cancer. The conserved cysteine and the conserved F or W are not part of the CDR3 here.

V,J,CDR3
TRBV5-6,TRBJ1-4,ASSFTGSDEKLF
TRBV5-1,TRBJ1-1,ASSSTAANTEAF
TRBV9,TRBJ2-3,ASSVAGEGADTQY
TRBV6-1,TRBJ1-4,ASSEKEDIGFEKLF
TRBV11-3,TRBJ2-3,ASSKTDRAGTQY
TRBV6-5,TRBJ2-7,ASSRQGFEQY
TRBV7-9,TRBJ1-3,ASSLGPGNTIY
TRBV7-9,TRBJ2-2,ASTIGDYTGELF
TRBV11-3,TRBJ2-7,ASSSGQGTYEQY
TRBV5-6,TRBJ2-7,ASTPTSGAPYEQY
TRBV10-2,TRBJ2-7,ASRWGQGYEQY
TRBV6-4,TRBJ1-1,ASSDSFGRAEAF
TRBV9,TRBJ2-3,ASSVSRGTLSTDTQY
TRBV28,TRBJ1-3,ASSLPYPQGLSGNTIY
TRBV23-1,TRBJ2-3,ASRTGYTDTQY
TRBV10-1,TRBJ2-2,ASQIQGGELF
TRBV4-1,TRBJ2-5,ASSQGFGGGETQY
TRBV4-2,TRBJ1-5,ASSLGQSNQPQH
TRBV7-7,TRBJ2-1,ASSIGTGGNEQF
TRBV28,TRBJ2-7,ASSSSPGTSGGTFHYEQY
TRBV11-2,TRBJ2-7,ASSSFLGAYEQY
TRBV6-1,TRBJ2-7,ASTPWGGRGYEQY
TRBV6-5,TRBJ2-7,ASSYEGTYEQY
TRBV2,TRBJ1-6,ANAVGPDTPLH
TRBV12-5,TRBJ1-2,ASGLIEFRGKNYGYT
TRBV2,TRBJ1-1,ASSPGGMNTEAF
TRBV28,TRBJ1-2,ASSLTGGGYT
TRBV10-2,TRBJ2-2,ASSEGSGGTGELF
TRBV5-5,TRBJ2-7,ASSLISGQGAGYYEQY
TRBV9,TRBJ2-3,ASSVAKANTDTQY
TRBV5-4,TRBJ2-2,ASSLMGLAVNTGELF
TRBV5-4,TRBJ1-2,ASSQDRGNNYGYT
TRBV5-1,TRBJ2-3,ASSLAGGRADTQY
TRBV23-1,TRBJ2-1,ASSTYTSDNEQF
TRBV11-3,TRBJ2-1,ASSLSVPGSYNEQF
TRBV5-1,TRBJ1-1,ASSLGTGANTEAF
TRBV2,TRBJ1-3,ASSEGDISGNTIY
TRBV5-6,TRBJ2-2,ASSLAMVRAGELF
TRBV5-8,TRBJ1-6,ASLTGAPRPPSNSPLH
TRBV5-6,TRBJ1-2,ASSLARENYGCT